The sequence of this T cell receptor beta chain was determined in a study of T cell repertoires in cytomegalovirus infection. Each CDR3 protein is one row after TCRdb ran MiXCR on the reads. The sample records about 830,000 distinct CDR3 sequences, about 31% being singletons. The CDR3 sequence is 15 residues long. Looked up from germline, CDR1 is SEHNR and CDR2 is FQNEAQ (reference sequence). Regarding this clonotype: Antigen: not known. A read error may account for a junction end that differs from germline.

The input for sequencing was cultured CD8+ T cells from PBMCs, taken from culture after CMV antigen stimulation. This clonotype was sampled from a human donor in good health (CMV status not recorded). Some clones in this sample may be carry-over from other donors' samples. The chain joins TRBV7-9 to TRBJ2-1; 8 nucleotides agree with TRBD1. The CDR3 is CASSLERQGKHEQFF. In DNA form, the CDR3 reads TGTGCCAGCAGTTTAGAGAGACAGGGGAAGCATGAGCAGTTCTTC.